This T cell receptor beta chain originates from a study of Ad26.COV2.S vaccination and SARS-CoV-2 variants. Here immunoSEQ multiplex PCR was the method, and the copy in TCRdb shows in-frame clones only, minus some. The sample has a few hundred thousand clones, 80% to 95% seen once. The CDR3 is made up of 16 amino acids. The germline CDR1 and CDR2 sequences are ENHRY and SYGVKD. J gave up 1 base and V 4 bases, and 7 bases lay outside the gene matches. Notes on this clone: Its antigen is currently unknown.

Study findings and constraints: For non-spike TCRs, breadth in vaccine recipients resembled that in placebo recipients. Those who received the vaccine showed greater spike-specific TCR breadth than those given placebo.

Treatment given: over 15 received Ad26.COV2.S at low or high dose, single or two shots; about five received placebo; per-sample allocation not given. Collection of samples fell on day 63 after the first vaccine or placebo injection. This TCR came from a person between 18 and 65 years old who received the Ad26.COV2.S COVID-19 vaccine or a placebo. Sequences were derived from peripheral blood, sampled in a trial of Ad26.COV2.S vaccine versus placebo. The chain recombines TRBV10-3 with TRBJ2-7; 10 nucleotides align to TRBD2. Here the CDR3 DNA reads TGTGCCATCAGTGGGGCCGGGACTAGCGTTTCCTACGAGCAGTACTTC. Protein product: CAISGAGTSVSYEQYF.